This T cell receptor beta chain comes out of a study of blood T cell repertoires in COVID-19. On the study more broadly: Donors in the United States, Italy and Spain gave samples during acute or convalescent COVID-19.

Original methodology: Amplification from reference gene primers served as the basis for estimated nucleated cell counts. The table came from immunoSEQ multiplex PCR; TCRdb's copy has only in-frame clones and leaves some out. V and J calls and clone size come straight from that table; D and trimming were deduced from the DNA. Seen here are around 240,000 clones, approximately 83% observed once, and the top ten hold 3%. Germline CDR1 and CDR2: SGHRS and YFSETQ. The CDR3 runs 14 residues. After removal of 4 bases from V and 5 bases from J, the junction contained 6 bases not matched to a gene. The TCR comes from a woman in her 30s who had recovered from COVID-19. Sample: peripheral blood. V is TRBV5-1 and J is TRBJ2-7; 10 bases agree with TRBD1. CDR3 region: CASSPRGTGDEQYF. The DNA for the CDR3 is TGCGCCAGCAGCCCAAGGGGGACAGGGGACGAGCAGTACTTC. The full variable domain, completed using reference TRBV5-1 and TRBJ2-7, is KAGVTQTPRYLIKTRGQQVTLSCSPISGHRSVSWYQQTPGQGLQFLFEYFSETQRNKGNFPGRFSGRQFSNSRSEMNVSTLELGDSALYLCASSPRGTGDEQYFGPGTRLTVT.